A single sample gave rise to the 18 T cell receptor beta chains below, sequenced in a study of beta chain features in type 1 diabetes. Study-level results: People with Type 1 diabetes carried modestly yet significantly shorter TCRB CDR3s in all four CD4+ subsets.

No antigen is known for these receptors. Investigators reverse transcribed all isolated RNA, so they sequenced expressed TCRB transcripts. Only in-frame clones appear in the TCRdb table, and some are missing; sequencing was by immunoSEQ multiplex PCR. The profile covers some 160,000 clones, with 9% appearing a single time and 0.7% taken by the ten largest. Sequenced: central memory CD4+ T cells from blood. Receptor source: a woman between 25 and 40 years old with type 1 diabetes.

In its sample, this clone was seen a few times. This chain uses TRBV11-1 with TRBJ2-6; no definite D call. The V gene lost 6 bases and the J gene lost 0 bases, with 12 bases spanning the gap. Germline lookup yields CDR1 SGHAT and CDR2 FQDESV (reference sequence). The CDR3 length is 16 residues. The CDR3 sequence is CASSSWPRSGANVLTF. CDR3 sequence (DNA): TGTGCCAGCAGTTCCTGGCCTCGCTCTGGGGCCAACGTCCTGACTTTC.

This clone occurred a few times. V and J are TRBV18 and TRBJ2-7; D remains unclear. This CDR3 region has 13 residues. V was cut by 2 bases and J by 4 bases, with 9 bases left in between. The germline V gene has CDR1 KGHSH and CDR2 LQKENI. The CDR3 region has the DNA TGTGCCAGCTCACCAATGTCCGGGTACGAGCAGTACTTC. Protein: CASSPMSGYEQYF.

This clone has more than one count but fewer than ten. The V and J genes are TRBV18 and TRBJ1-5; 8 bases line up with TRBD1. V shed 5 bases, J shed 1 base, and the junction held 7 bases outside the gene matches. The CDR3 is made up of 16 amino acids. Germline CDR1 reads KGHSH; CDR2 reads LQKENI. The CDR3 sequence: CASSATGVGSNQPQHF. The CDR3 DNA reads TGTGCCAGCTCAGCGACAGGGGTTGGAAGCAATCAGCCCCAGCATTTT.

This clone was recorded a few times. The CDR3 sequence: CASSPQGSYNEQFF. CDR3 DNA sequence: TGTGCCAGCTCACCTCAGGGTTCCTACAATGAGCAGTTCTTC. J is TRBJ2-1 and V is TRBV18; TRBD1 is a possible D gene (5 bases). Per the germline V gene, CDR1 is KGHSH and CDR2 is LQKENI. The V end was cut by 3 bases, the J end by 1 base, with 7 bases between. The CDR3 is 14 amino acids.

This clone was seen only a few times. This rearrangement joins TRBV7-9 to TRBJ1-1; 8 bases agree with TRBD1. CDR1 and CDR2 from the germline V gene are SEHNR and FQNEAQ (reference sequence). The V and J ends lost 8 bases and 11 bases, in that order; junction bases with no gene match: 16. This CDR3 region has 14 residues. CDR3 nucleotides: TGTGCCAGCCGCCCAACAGACAGGGGCGATGAGGCTTTCTTT. Its protein is CASRPTDRGDEAFF.

This clone has a handful of counts. The V gene is TRBV7-9, the J gene TRBJ1-4; 8 bases are a match to TRBD1. Germline-derived CDR1 and CDR2 are SEHNR and FQNEAQ (reference sequence). The CDR3 totals 14 residues. The junction had 1 base not matched to a gene; V was cut back by 3 bases and J by 4 bases. This CDR3 is CASSLGQVNEKLFF. CDR3 sequence (DNA): TGTGCCAGCAGCTTGGGACAGGTTAATGAAAAACTGTTTTTT.

The table lists this clone with a few counts. The sample carries other DNA sequences with the same CDR3. The CDR3 nucleotides are TGTGCCTGGAGTGTCGGGGGGCTCTCCTACGAGCAGTACTTC. Translated, it gives CAWSVGGLSYEQYF. The rearrangement uses TRBV30 and TRBJ2-7, with TRBD2 as a possible D gene (7 bases). V lost 0 bases, J lost 0 bases, and 9 bases lay in between. The CDR3 consists of 14 residues. CDR1 and CDR2 from the germline V gene are GTSNPN and SVGIG (reference sequence).

This clone has only a few counts. This chain links TRBV10-2 with TRBJ2-1; D may be TRBD2 (6 bases). CDR1 is WSHSY, CDR2 SAAADI, per germline. This CDR3 region has 15 residues. V gave up 8 bases and J gave up 6 bases, with 20 bases separating them. In nucleotides, the CDR3 is TGCGCCAGCGGACGAGCGGGCAGAGCATCCAATGAGCAGTTCTTC. The encoded protein is CASGRAGRASNEQFF.

This clone was picked up a small number of times. The chain uses TRBV30 and TRBJ2-5, with D tentatively TRBD2 (5 bases). Trimming shortened V by 0 bases and J by 6 bases, and 11 bases separated the two germline ends. Germline CDR1 and CDR2: GTSNPN and SVGIG (reference sequence). The CDR3 contains 13 residues. The CDR3: CAWSVTDFQTQYF. The DNA of the CDR3 is TGTGCCTGGAGTGTAACGGACTTCCAGACCCAGTACTTC.

V and J are TRBV28 and TRBJ2-5; 7 bases map to TRBD1. Germline V gene data show CDR1 as MDHEN and CDR2 as SYDVKM. This CDR3 has 13 amino acids. With 6 bases clipped from V and 13 bases from J, the junction kept 14 bases outside the gene matches. The CDR3 DNA reads TGTGCCAGCAGCCCCCTTGGACAGGCCCAATGGTACTTC. Encoded protein: CASSPLGQAQWYF.

The chain employs TRBV5-6 and TRBJ2-7; the match to TRBD1 covers 7 bases. The CDR3 runs to 14 residues. V was clipped by 2 bases and J by 2 bases; unmatched bases: 4. Germline loops: CDR1 SGHDT, CDR2 YYEEEE. Here the CDR3 DNA reads TGTGCCAGCAGCTTTAACAGGGGAACCTACGAGCAGTACTTC. It specifies CASSFNRGTYEQYF.

At least ten counts were recorded for this clone. The DNA for the CDR3 is TGCGCCAGCAGCCATCCCCTCGGGACAGGGAACTACGAGCAGTACTTC. Its translation is CASSHPLGTGNYEQYF. The chain is built from TRBV4-1 and TRBJ2-7; 9 bases map to TRBD1. From germline, CDR1 is MGHRA and CDR2 YSYEKL. The V segment lost 3 bases and the J segment 3 bases; nucleotides outside the gene matches: 9. The CDR3 runs 16 residues.

This chain links TRBV2 with TRBJ2-2; TRBD2 matches at 10 bases. The CDR3 contains 16 residues. The junction had 11 bases not matched to a gene; V was cut back by 6 bases and J by 7 bases. From germline, CDR1 is SNHLY and CDR2 FYNNEI. The CDR3 nucleotides are TGTGCCAGCAGCTACGATCTAGCGGGAGCAGTCGGGGAGCTGTTTTTT. As protein: CASSYDLAGAVGELFF.

J is TRBJ1-5 and V is TRBV2, with 12 bases matching TRBD1. The germline V gene encodes CDR1 SNHLY and CDR2 FYNNEI. CDR3 length equals 14 residues. The V and J ends lost 8 bases and 5 bases, in that order; junction bases with no gene match: 4. The CDR3 DNA reads TGTGCCAGCGGGGGGACAGGGGGCGATCAGCCCCAGCATTTT. Its translation is CASGGTGGDQPQHF.

The chain couples TRBV7-9 to TRBJ1-5; D uncertain. Trimming shortened V by 5 bases and J by 5 bases, and 10 bases separated the two germline ends. The germline V gene encodes CDR1 SEHNR and CDR2 FQNEAQ (reference sequence). The CDR3 extends over 13 amino acids. The CDR3 is CASSRNEDQPQHF. The CDR3 DNA reads as TGTGCCAGCAGCCGCAATGAGGATCAGCCCCAGCATTTT. The variable domain in full, completed from reference TRBV7-9 and TRBJ1-5, reads DTGVSQNPRHKITKRGQNVTFRCDPISEHNRLYWYRQTLGQGPEFLTYFQNEAQLEKSRLLSDRFSAERPKGSFSTLEIQRTEQGDSAMYLCASSRNEDQPQHFGDGTRLSIL.

This clone was observed a handful of times. The chain joins TRBV11-2 to TRBJ1-2, with D tentatively TRBD1 (6 bases). Germline CDR1 is SGHAT and CDR2 is FQNNGV. The CDR3 covers 14 residues. V shed 7 bases and J shed 4 bases, with 16 bases lying between them. Here the CDR3 reads CASTFQTGPYGYTF. CDR3 nucleotides: TGTGCCAGCACCTTCCAGACAGGACCCTATGGCTACACCTTC.

This clone was detected only a few times. This chain connects TRBV5-1 to TRBJ2-3; TRBD2 matches at 10 bases. Germline V CDR1 and CDR2: SGHRS, YFSETQ. This CDR3 spans 16 amino acids. V dropped 2 bases and J dropped 2; count of bases not matched to a gene: 5. The CDR3 nucleotides read TGCGCCAGCAGCTTCCGGACTAGCGGATACACAGATACGCAGTATTTT. It yields the protein CASSFRTSGYTDTQYF.

V and J are TRBV11-2 and TRBJ2-3; 9 nucleotides match TRBD2. CDR3 size: 16 residues. Looked up from germline, CDR1 is SGHAT and CDR2 is FQNNGV. V dropped 2 bases and J dropped 3; count of bases not matched to a gene: 6. CDR3 bases: TGTGCCAGCAGCTTACGACGCGGGAGGGCGACAGATACGCAGTATTTT. Its translation is CASSLRRGRATDTQYF.